This entry concerns a single TCR delta chain. The antigen is undetermined. The data belong to a study of Vδ1+ human thymocytes. This CDR3 has 20 amino acids. V dropped 2 bases and J dropped 4; count of bases not matched to a gene: 16. Germline-derived CDR1 and CDR2 are TSWWSYY and QGS. Sequences come from RNA converted to cDNA by reverse transcription. Pooled V-gene forward primers with one constant-region reverse primer generated the CDR3 amplicons by multiplex PCR. TCRdb reprocessed the multiplex PCR reads using CATT. The table records 70,000 to 90,000 delta-chain clones, about 38% of them present only once. Study-level points and caveats: Unlike peripheral blood Vdelta1+ controls, thymic delta-chain sequences included roughly 18% Vdelta2 and few Vdelta3. Thymic TRG and TRD repertoires appeared highly polyclonal, with Gaussian CDR3 length distributions. Bulk repertoire data may be misinterpreted because of unexpected Vdelta2 sequences.

Alphabeta T cells were depleted, then CD3+ Vdelta1+ Vdelta2- thymocytes were FACS-sorted. Between roughly 97% and 99.6% of sorted thymocytes were Vdelta1+. The specimen was Vdelta1+ gamma-delta thymocytes from the thymus. Documented subset: FACS-sorted CD3+ TCRalphabeta- TCRVdelta1+ TCRVdelta2- thymocytes. The receptor was isolated from a boy under three years old who had congenital heart surgery. The chain recombines TRDV1 with TRDJ1; TRDD3 agrees at 13 bases. The CDR3 coding sequence is TGTGCTCTTGGGGAATTTTTATGTTCCACTGGGGGATACGCAAGCGATAAACTCATCTTT. Amino acid sequence: CALGEFLCSTGGYASDKLIF.